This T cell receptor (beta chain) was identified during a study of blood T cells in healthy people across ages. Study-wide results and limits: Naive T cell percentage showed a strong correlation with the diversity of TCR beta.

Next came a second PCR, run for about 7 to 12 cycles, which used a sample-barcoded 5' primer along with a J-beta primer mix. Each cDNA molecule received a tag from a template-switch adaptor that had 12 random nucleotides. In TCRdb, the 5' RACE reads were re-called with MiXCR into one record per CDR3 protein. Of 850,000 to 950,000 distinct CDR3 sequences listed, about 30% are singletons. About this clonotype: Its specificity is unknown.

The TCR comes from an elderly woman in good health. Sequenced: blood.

CDR3 amino acids: CASNPERGYQFF. DNA of the CDR3: TGCGCCAGCAACCCAGAACGAGGGTATCAGTTCTTC. The rearrangement joins TRBV5-1 to TRBJ2-1, with a weak D call TRBD2 (5 bases). CDR1 SGHRS and CDR2 YFSETQ come from the germline V gene. This CDR3 has 12 residues. The ends were cut back, 6 bases at V and 13 bases at J, with 17 bases in the middle.